These 20 T cell receptor beta chains were all obtained from the same sample, sequenced in a study of human T cells and chemical hapten exposure. Time point meaning: pre-sensitization, week 0. Treatment defined: therapeutic diphenylcyclopropenone sensitization with weekly scalp DPC. TCRdb called the RACE reads again in MiXCR, with one record for every CDR3 protein. Of tens of thousands of distinct CDR3 sequences in the sample, roughly 6.7% are singletons; the top ten hold 1.5% to 2%. This sample comprised whole blood, obtained in connection with sensitization to the hapten diphenylcyclopropenone (DPC). These receptors came from a young woman with alopecia areata. Some clones in this sample may be carry-over from other donors' samples.

Ten or more counts support this clonotype. This chain joins TRBV2 and TRBJ1-1, with TRBD1 as a possible D gene (5 bases). Germline lookup yields CDR1 SNHLY and CDR2 FYNNEI. With 5 bases removed from V and 1 base from J, the gap between germline ends came to 8 bases. This CDR3 comprises 13 residues. As DNA, the CDR3 is TGTGCCAGCAGTCGGGACGCGAACACTGAAGCTTTCTTT. Translation: CASSRDANTEAFF.

This chain links TRBV6-2 or TRBV6-3 with TRBJ1-2; unclear D gene. CDR3 length: 12 amino acids. Germline-derived CDR1 and CDR2 are MNHEY and SVGEGT. V dropped 0 bases and J dropped 4 bases, with 3 bases sitting between them. The CDR3 nucleotides are TGTGCCAGCAGTTACTCTAGCTATGGCTACACCTTC. This codes for CASSYSSYGYTF.

This clonotype was seen more than once but under ten times. The genes are TRBV12-3 or TRBV12-4 and TRBJ2-3; 7 bases map to TRBD1. The CDR3 is 16 residues long. The V and J ends lost 9 bases and 1 base, in that order; junction bases with no gene match: 13. The CDR3, as DNA: TGTGCCAGTAAACAGACAGGGACGGTTCGCACAGATACGCAGTATTTT. Encoded protein: CASKQTGTVRTDTQYF.

The rearrangement links TRBV19 to TRBJ2-1, with 8 positions matching TRBD2. Germline CDR1 and CDR2: LNHDA and SQIVND (reference sequence). The CDR3 totals 13 residues. V was pared by 9 bases and J by 8 bases, with 9 bases of the junction left unmatched. CDR3 bases: TGTGCCAGCCAGCGGGGGCCCTTGGATGAGCAGTTCTTC. Translated, it gives CASQRGPLDEQFF.

This clonotype has a count of ten or more. V is TRBV29-1 and J is TRBJ2-3, with D possibly matching TRBD1 (5 bases). The CDR3 loop spans 13 amino acids. Germline CDR1 reads SQVTM; CDR2 reads ANQGSEA. The ends were cut back, 4 bases at V and 3 bases at J, with 11 bases in the middle. CDR3 region: CSVVGQKTDTQYF. Written as DNA, the CDR3 is TGCAGCGTTGTGGGGCAGAAGACAGATACGCAGTATTTT.

This chain connects TRBV7-2 to TRBJ1-4, with D possibly matching TRBD1 (5 bases). Germline CDR1 reads SGHTA; CDR2 reads FQGNSA. The germline V and J ends were trimmed by 2 bases and 0 bases, with 7 bases remaining between them. The CDR3 is made up of 15 amino acids. CDR3 in amino acids: CASSLQGPTNEKLFF. CDR3 coding DNA: TGTGCCAGCAGCTTACAGGGTCCAACTAATGAAAAACTGTTTTTT.

In this sample, this clonotype turned up many times. The gene calls are TRBV5-6 and TRBJ2-3; D is uncertain. Germline assignment: CDR1 SGHDT and CDR2 YYEEEE. V lost 4 bases, J lost 0 bases, and 15 bases lay in between. The CDR3 runs to 16 residues. CDR3 loop: CASSAHPDLSTDTQYF. The CDR3 coding sequence is TGTGCCAGCAGCGCTCACCCGGATCTTAGCACAGATACGCAGTATTTT.

This clonotype showed up just a few times. The rearrangement uses TRBV27 and TRBJ1-2; D perhaps matches TRBD1 (6 bases). There are 16 residues in the CDR3. Per the germline V gene, CDR1 is MNHEY and CDR2 is SMNVEV (reference sequence). Trimming removed 6 bases at V and 0 bases at J, with 17 bases between. CDR3 loop: CASRTRGRVANYGYTF. CDR3 DNA: TGTGCCAGCAGGACCAGGGGCCGCGTAGCTAACTATGGCTACACCTTC.

Ten or more counts support this clonotype. This chain joins TRBV20-1 and TRBJ1-2; the D gene is possibly TRBD1 (6 bases). Trimming stripped 0 bases from V and 2 bases from J, with 7 bases between. The CDR3 is 13 residues long. Germline V CDR1 and CDR2: DFQATT, SNEGSKA (reference sequence). The CDR3 sequence: CSARDDRNYGYTF. DNA of the CDR3: TGCAGTGCTAGAGATGACAGGAACTATGGCTACACCTTC.

This clonotype occurred a few times. V gene TRBV27 combines with J gene TRBJ1-5, with unresolved D. Between the trimmed V and J ends, which lost 2 bases and 0 bases, there was a span of 8 bases. CDR1 is MNHEY and CDR2 is SMNVEV in the germline V gene (reference sequence). The CDR3 contains 15 residues. DNA for the CDR3: TGTGCCAGCAGTTTAATGGGATTTAGCAATCAGCCCCAGCATTTT. Encoded protein: CASSLMGFSNQPQHF.

This clonotype was seen many times. The V and J genes are TRBV5-1 and TRBJ1-6; maybe TRBD1 (5 bases). V was pared by 7 bases and J by 10 bases, with 12 bases between. Germline lookup yields CDR1 SGHRS and CDR2 YFSETQ. This CDR3 region has 12 residues. The chain's CDR3 is CASQGTRSPLHF. The CDR3 DNA sequence: TGCGCCAGCCAGGGTACTCGATCACCCCTCCACTTT.

In this sample, this clonotype turned up many times. The chain joins TRBV7-9 to TRBJ2-1; 13 bases fit TRBD2. The CDR3 is 16 residues long. Unmatched junction bases numbered 10, after V lost 6 bases and J lost 8 bases. Germline V gene data show CDR1 as SEHNR and CDR2 as FQNEAQ (reference sequence). The CDR3 DNA reads as TGTGCCAGCAGTTATCTACTAGCGGGGGGGCCCGATGAGCAGTTCTTC. Translated, it gives CASSYLLAGGPDEQFF.

This clonotype was seen only a few times. This chain joins TRBV6-1 and TRBJ1-2; the D is unclear. The CDR3 extends over 15 amino acids. Trimming stripped 4 bases from V and 4 bases from J, with 16 bases between. Germline V gives CDR1 MNHNS, CDR2 SASEGT. CDR3 DNA: TGTGCCAGCAGTGTGCCGTCTAGGAGAACCTATGGCTACACCTTC. Its translation: CASSVPSRRTYGYTF.

This clonotype was found many times. The chain joins TRBV10-2 to TRBJ2-3; weak D call: TRBD2 (6 bases). Trimming cost V 6 bases and J 7 bases, with 14 bases left between them. The CDR3 contains 13 residues. Germline CDR1 reads WSHSY; CDR2 reads SAAADI. Here the CDR3 reads CASRLGRYNTQYF. The CDR3 nucleotides are TGCGCCAGCAGACTAGGGAGGTATAATACGCAGTATTTT.

This clonotype was seen repeatedly, ten times or more. The chain recombines TRBV7-8 with TRBJ1-1; D uncertain. The CDR3 sequence is 15 residues long. The germline CDR1 and CDR2 sequences are SGHVS and FQNEAQ. Deletions cut 1 base from V and 0 bases from J, with 9 bases between. The chain's CDR3 is CASSLDEVLNTEAFF. CDR3 coding DNA: TGTGCCAGCAGCTTAGATGAGGTCCTGAACACTGAAGCTTTCTTT.

This chain links TRBV7-9 with TRBJ2-1; the D gene is possibly TRBD1 (6 bases). CDR3 length: 14 amino acids. Deletions cut 4 bases from V and 6 bases from J, with 13 bases between. Germline lookup yields CDR1 SEHNR and CDR2 FQNEAQ (reference sequence). In nucleotides, the CDR3 is TGTGCCAGCAGCTCCTGGGGGCAGCCCAATGAGCAGTTCTTC. Translation gives CASSSWGQPNEQFF.

This clonotype was picked up many times. CDR3 region: CASSLNGKETQYF. The CDR3 DNA reads TGTGCCAGCAGTTTAAACGGCAAAGAGACCCAGTACTTC. V is TRBV12-3 or TRBV12-4 and J is TRBJ2-5; no clear D. CDR3 length equals 13 residues. Deletions cut 2 bases from V and 3 bases from J, with 7 bases between.

There are many counts of this clonotype. This sequence joins TRBV3-1 and TRBJ1-1; no definite D call. This CDR3 comprises 14 residues. V was shortened by 0 bases and J by 0 bases, with 5 bases between the two germline ends. The germline V gene has CDR1 LGHDT and CDR2 YNNKEL (reference sequence). This chain's CDR3 is CASSQEGLNTEAFF. As DNA, the CDR3 is TGTGCCAGCAGCCAAGAAGGGTTGAACACTGAAGCTTTCTTT.

To note about this clonotype: This may be a read error: a much more frequent sequence differs by one nucleotide. The chain links TRBV9 to TRBJ2-2; D ambiguous. This CDR3 spans 13 amino acids. CDR1 and CDR2 (germline): SGDLS, YYNGEE. In nucleotides, the CDR3 is TGTGCCGGCAGCGTAGGATGGACCGGGGAGCTGTTTTTT. Residues: CAGSVGWTGELFF.

This clonotype was recorded many times. The gene calls are TRBV29-1 and TRBJ2-3; D is undetermined. The CDR3 runs to 11 residues. V lost 7 bases and J lost 5, with 10 bases in between. Germline values: CDR1 SQVTM, CDR2 ANQGSEA. This chain's CDR3 is CSGASVDTQYF. The CDR3 region has the DNA TGCAGCGGTGCATCGGTAGATACGCAGTATTTT.